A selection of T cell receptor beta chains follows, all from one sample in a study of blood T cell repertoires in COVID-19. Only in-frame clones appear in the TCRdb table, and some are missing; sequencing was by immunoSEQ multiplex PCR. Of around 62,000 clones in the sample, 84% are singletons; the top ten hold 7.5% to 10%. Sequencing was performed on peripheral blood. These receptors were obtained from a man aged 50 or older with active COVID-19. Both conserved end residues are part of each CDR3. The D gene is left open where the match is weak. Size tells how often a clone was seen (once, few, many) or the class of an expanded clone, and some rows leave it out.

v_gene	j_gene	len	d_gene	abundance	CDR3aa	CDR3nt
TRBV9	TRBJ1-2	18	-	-	CASSTSPLRIAGLYGYTF	TGTGCCAGCAGCACGAGCCCCTTAAGGATTGCGGGGCTATATGGCTACACCTTC
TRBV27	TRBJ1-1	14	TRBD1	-	CASSLMTGTAEAFF	TGTGCCAGCAGTCTCATGACAGGGACGGCTGAAGCTTTCTTT
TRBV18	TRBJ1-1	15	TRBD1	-	CASSPDRGANTEAFF	TGTGCCAGCTCACCAGACAGGGGCGCTAACACTGAAGCTTTCTTT
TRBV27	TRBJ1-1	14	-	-	CASSFAFESTEAFF	TGTGCCAGCAGTTTTGCATTCGAGAGCACTGAAGCTTTCTTT
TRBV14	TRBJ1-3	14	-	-	CASSPDYSGNTIYF	TGTGCCAGCAGCCCCGACTACTCTGGAAACACCATATATTTT
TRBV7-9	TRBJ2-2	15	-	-	CASSLGLGGTGELFF	TGTGCCAGCAGCTTAGGGCTAGGCGGAACCGGGGAGCTGTTTTTT
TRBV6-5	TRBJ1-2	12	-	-	CASTGDLYGYTF	TGTGCCAGCACGGGGGACCTCTATGGCTACACCTTC
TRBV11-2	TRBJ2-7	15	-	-	CASSLESEDFYEQYF	TGTGCCAGCAGCTTAGAGTCTGAGGACTTCTACGAGCAGTACTTC
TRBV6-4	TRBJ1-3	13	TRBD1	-	CARHRGSGNTIYF	TGTGCCCGTCACAGGGGTTCTGGAAACACCATATATTTT
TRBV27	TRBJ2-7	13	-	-	CASSLGGGYEQYF	TGTGCCAGCAGTTTAGGGGGAGGCTACGAGCAGTACTTC
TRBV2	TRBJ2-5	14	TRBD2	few	CASSVLLAGETQYF	TGTGCCAGCAGTGTCTTACTAGCGGGGGAGACCCAGTACTTC
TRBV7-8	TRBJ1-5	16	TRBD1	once	CASSRMGQGEVGPQHF	TGTGCCAGCAGCCGGATGGGACAGGGAGAGGTCGGGCCCCAGCATTTT
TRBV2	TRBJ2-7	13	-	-	CASSVTVDYEQYF	TGTGCCAGCAGTGTTACAGTGGACTACGAGCAGTACTTC
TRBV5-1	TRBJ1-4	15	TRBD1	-	CASSFGQGRHEKLFF	TGCGCCAGCAGCTTTGGACAGGGTCGTCATGAAAAACTGTTTTTT
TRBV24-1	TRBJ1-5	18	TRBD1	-	CATSATDREGFSNQPQHF	TGTGCCACCAGTGCCACGGACAGGGAAGGGTTTAGCAATCAGCCCCAGCATTTT
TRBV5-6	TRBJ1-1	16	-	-	CASSLPGIQGRTEAFF	TGTGCCAGCAGCTTGCCTGGGATCCAGGGTCGGACTGAAGCTTTCTTT
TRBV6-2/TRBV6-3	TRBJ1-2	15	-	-	CASSYQGQSPYGYTF	TGTGCCAGCAGTTACCAAGGACAGAGCCCATATGGCTACACCTTC